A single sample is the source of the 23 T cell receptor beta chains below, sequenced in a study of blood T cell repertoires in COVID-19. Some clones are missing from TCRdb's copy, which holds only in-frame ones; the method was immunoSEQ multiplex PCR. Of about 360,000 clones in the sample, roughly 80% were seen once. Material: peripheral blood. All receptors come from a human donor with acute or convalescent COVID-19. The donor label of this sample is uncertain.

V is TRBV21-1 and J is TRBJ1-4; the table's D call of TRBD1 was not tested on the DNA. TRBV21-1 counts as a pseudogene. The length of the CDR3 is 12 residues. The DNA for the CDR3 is TGTGCCAGCAGCAAGGGGGCCCCCATACTGTTTTTT. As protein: CASSKGAPILFF.

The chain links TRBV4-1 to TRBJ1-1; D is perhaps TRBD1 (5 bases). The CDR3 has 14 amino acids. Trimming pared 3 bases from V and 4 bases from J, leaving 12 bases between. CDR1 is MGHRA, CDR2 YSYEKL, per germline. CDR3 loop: CASSQSQQGTEAFF. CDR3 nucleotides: TGCGCCAGCAGCCAGTCGCAGCAGGGCACTGAAGCTTTCTTT.

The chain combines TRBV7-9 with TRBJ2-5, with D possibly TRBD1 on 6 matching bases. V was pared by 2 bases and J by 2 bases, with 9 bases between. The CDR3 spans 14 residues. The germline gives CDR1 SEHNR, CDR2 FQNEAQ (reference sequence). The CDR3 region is CASSLSRGQETQYF. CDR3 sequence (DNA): TGTGCCAGCAGCTTAAGCAGGGGTCAAGAGACCCAGTACTTC.

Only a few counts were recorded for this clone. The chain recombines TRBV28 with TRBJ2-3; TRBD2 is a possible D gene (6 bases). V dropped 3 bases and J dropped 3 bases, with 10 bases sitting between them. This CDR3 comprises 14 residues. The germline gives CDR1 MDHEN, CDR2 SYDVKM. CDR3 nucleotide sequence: TGTGCCAGCAGTTTTTCGGAGGGTACAGATACGCAGTATTTT. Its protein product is CASSFSEGTDTQYF.

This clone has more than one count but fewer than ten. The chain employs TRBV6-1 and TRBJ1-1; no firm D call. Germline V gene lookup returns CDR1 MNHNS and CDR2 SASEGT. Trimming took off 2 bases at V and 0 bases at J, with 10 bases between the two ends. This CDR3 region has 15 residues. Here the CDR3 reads CASSEWRVLNTEAFF. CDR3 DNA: TGTGCCAGCAGTGAATGGAGAGTATTGAACACTGAAGCTTTCTTT.

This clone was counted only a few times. The CDR3: CATTTGPPYEQYF. CDR3 nucleotides: TGTGCCACCACTACAGGGCCCCCCTACGAGCAGTACTTC. The genes are TRBV6-5 and TRBJ2-7, with D perhaps TRBD1 (6 bases). Germline-derived CDR1 and CDR2 are MNHEY and SVGAGI. Trimming shortened V by 10 bases and J by 2 bases, and 15 bases separated the two germline ends. This CDR3 region has 13 residues.

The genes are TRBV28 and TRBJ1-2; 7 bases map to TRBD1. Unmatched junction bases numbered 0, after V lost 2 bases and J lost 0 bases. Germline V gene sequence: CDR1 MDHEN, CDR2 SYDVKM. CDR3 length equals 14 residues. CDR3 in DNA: TGTGCCAGCAGTTTACAGGGGGCTAACTATGGCTACACCTTC. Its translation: CASSLQGANYGYTF.

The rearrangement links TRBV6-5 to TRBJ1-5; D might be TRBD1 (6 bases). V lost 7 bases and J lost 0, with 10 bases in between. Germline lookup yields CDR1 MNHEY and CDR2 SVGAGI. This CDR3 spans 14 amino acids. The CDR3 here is CASKDSHSNQPQHF. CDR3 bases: TGTGCCAGCAAGGACAGCCATAGCAATCAGCCCCAGCATTTT.

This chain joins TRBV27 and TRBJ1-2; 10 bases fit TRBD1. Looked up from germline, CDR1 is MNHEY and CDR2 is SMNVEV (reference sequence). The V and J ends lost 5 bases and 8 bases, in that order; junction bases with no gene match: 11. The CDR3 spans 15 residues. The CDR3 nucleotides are TGTGCCAGCAGTGCCCCGGGACAGGGGAGGGGCGGCTACACCTTC. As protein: CASSAPGQGRGGYTF.

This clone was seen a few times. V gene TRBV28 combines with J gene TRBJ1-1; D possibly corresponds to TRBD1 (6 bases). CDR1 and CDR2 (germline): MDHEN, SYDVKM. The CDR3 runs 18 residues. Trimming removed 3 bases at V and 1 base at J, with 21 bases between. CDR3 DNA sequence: TGTGCCAGCAGTTTTGGGGGACCCGGGGGGGGACAGAACACTGAAGCTTTCTTT. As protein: CASSFGGPGGGQNTEAFF.

CDR3 bases: TGTGCCAGCAGCCAAAGGGGAACGGCTCAGGGTTCACCCCTCCACTTT. Protein product: CASSQRGTAQGSPLHF. The chain is built from TRBV3-1 (or the pseudogene TRBV3-2) and TRBJ1-6; D possibly corresponds to TRBD1 (5 bases). Trimming stripped 2 bases from V and 9 bases from J, with 17 bases between. This CDR3 region has 16 residues. CDR1 is LGHDT and CDR2 is YNNKEL in the germline V gene (reference sequence).

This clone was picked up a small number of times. The CDR3 sequence is CASSIGQGNTEAFF. CDR3 coding DNA: TGTGCCAGCAGCATAGGACAGGGGAACACTGAAGCTTTCTTT. The chain has TRBV5-5 and TRBJ1-1, with 8 bases identical to TRBD1. Germline V CDR1 and CDR2: SGHKS, YYEKEE (reference sequence). V lost 4 bases, J lost 1 base, and 3 bases stayed unmatched. The CDR3 length is 14 residues.

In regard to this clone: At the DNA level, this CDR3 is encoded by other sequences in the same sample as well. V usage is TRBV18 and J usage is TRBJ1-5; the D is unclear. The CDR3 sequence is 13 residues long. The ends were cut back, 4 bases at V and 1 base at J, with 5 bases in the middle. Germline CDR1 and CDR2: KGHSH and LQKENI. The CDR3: CASSLQSNQPQHF. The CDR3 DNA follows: TGTGCCAGCTCACTCCAGAGCAATCAGCCCCAGCATTTT.

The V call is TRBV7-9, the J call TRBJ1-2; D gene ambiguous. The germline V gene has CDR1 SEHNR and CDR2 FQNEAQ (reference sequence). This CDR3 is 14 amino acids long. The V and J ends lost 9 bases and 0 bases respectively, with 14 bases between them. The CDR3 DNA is TGTGCCAGGGAAGAGGCGGATACTAACTATGGCTACACCTTC. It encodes CAREEADTNYGYTF.

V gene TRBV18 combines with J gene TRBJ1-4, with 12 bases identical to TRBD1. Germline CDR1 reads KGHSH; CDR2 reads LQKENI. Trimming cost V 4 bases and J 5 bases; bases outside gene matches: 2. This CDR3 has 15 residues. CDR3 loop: CASSHGTGGNEKLFF. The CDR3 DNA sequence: TGTGCCAGCTCACACGGGACAGGGGGCAATGAAAAACTGTTTTTT.

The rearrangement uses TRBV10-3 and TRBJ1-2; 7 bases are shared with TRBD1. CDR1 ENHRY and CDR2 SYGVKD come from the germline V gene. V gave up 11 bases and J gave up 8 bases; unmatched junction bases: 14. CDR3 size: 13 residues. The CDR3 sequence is CAVQPSTGVGYTF. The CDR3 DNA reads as TGTGCCGTACAACCATCCACAGGGGTCGGCTACACCTTC.

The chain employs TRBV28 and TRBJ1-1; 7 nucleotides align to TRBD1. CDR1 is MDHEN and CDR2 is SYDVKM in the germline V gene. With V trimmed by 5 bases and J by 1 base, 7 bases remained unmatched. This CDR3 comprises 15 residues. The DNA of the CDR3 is TGTGCCAGCAGTCCACCGGGACAGCAGAACACTGAAGCTTTCTTT. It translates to CASSPPGQQNTEAFF.

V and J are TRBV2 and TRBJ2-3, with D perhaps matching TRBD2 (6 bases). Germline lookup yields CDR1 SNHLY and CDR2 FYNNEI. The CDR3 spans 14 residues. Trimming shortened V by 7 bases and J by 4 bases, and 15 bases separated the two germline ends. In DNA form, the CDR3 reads TGTGCCAGCACTGTCGCGGGAACTGCAGATACGCAGTATTTT. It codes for CASTVAGTADTQYF.

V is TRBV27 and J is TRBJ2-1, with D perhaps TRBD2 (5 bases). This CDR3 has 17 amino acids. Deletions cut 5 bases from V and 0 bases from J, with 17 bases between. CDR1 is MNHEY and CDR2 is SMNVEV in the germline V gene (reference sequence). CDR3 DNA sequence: TGTGCCAGCAGTGCACGGACCATAACTAGCTCCTACAATGAGCAGTTCTTC. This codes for CASSARTITSSYNEQFF.

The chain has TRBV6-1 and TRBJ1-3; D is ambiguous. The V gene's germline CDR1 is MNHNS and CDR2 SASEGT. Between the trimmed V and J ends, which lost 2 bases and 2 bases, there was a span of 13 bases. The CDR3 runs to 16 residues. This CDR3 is CASSEWATPPGNTIYF. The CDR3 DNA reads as TGTGCCAGCAGTGAATGGGCCACCCCGCCTGGAAACACCATATATTTT.

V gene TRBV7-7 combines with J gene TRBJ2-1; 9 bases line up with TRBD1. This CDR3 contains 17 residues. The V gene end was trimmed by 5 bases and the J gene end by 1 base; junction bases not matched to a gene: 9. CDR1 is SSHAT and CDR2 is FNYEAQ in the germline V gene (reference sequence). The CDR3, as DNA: TGTGCCAGCAGCCCCAGATCAGGGACAGGGTCCTACAATGAGCAGTTCTTC. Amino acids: CASSPRSGTGSYNEQFF.

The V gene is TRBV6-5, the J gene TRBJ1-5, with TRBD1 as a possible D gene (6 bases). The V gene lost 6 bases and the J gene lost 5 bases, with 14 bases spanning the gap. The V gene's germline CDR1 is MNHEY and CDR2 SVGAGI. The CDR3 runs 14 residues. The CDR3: CASRRTGLYQPQHF. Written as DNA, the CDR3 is TGTGCCAGCAGACGAACAGGGTTGTATCAGCCCCAGCATTTT.

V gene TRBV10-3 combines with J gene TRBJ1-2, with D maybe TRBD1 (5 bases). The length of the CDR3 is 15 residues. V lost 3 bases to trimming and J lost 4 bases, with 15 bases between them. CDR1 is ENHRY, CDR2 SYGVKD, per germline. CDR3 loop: CAISDRDKSGYGYTF. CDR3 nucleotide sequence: TGTGCCATCAGTGACAGGGATAAGTCGGGCTATGGCTACACCTTC.